The 8 T cell receptor beta chains below all came from one sample that was sequenced in a study of blood T cell repertoires in COVID-19. The protocol was immunoSEQ multiplex PCR, while the TCRdb copy is restricted to in-frame clones and leaves out a portion. The sample includes under 200,000 clones, under 90% of them seen just once. Material for sequencing was PBMCs or T cells enriched from blood (not recorded which). The source of these receptors is a man aged 50 or older who had recovered from COVID-19.

The rearrangement links TRBV7-9 to TRBJ2-7; the D gene is possibly TRBD2 (6 bases). V was pared by 5 bases and J by 3 bases, with 11 bases between. Germline loops: CDR1 SEHNR, CDR2 FQNEAQ (reference sequence). The CDR3 length is 13 residues. The CDR3 DNA follows: TGTGCCAGCAGCGGTGCCGGGAGCTACGAGCAGTACTTC. Protein product: CASSGAGSYEQYF.

The chain is built from TRBV7-3 and TRBJ1-1, with D tentatively TRBD1 (6 bases). CDR1 and CDR2 (germline): SGHTA, FQGTGA. This CDR3 is 14 amino acids long. The V and J ends lost 5 bases and 4 bases respectively, with 14 bases between them. This CDR3 reads CASSLGGLGTEAFF. CDR3 coding DNA: TGTGCCAGCAGCCTCGGGGGGCTCGGCACTGAAGCTTTCTTT.

There are a few counts of this clone. The V and J genes are TRBV12-3 or TRBV12-4 and TRBJ1-2; no firm D call. V lost 10 bases, J lost 0 bases, and 12 bases lay in between. The length of the CDR3 is 13 residues. CDR3 protein: CAIRITANYGYTF. DNA of the CDR3: TGTGCCATCCGAATAACGGCTAACTATGGCTACACCTTC.

V usage is TRBV7-9 and J usage is TRBJ2-3; 13 bases line up with TRBD2. Per germline, CDR1 SEHNR and CDR2 FQNEAQ (reference sequence). CDR3 length: 15 residues. V was clipped by 5 bases and J by 7 bases; unmatched bases: 6. The CDR3 protein is CASSPQTSGGYTQYF. The DNA of the CDR3 is TGTGCCAGCAGCCCCCAGACTAGCGGGGGGTATACGCAGTATTTT.

This clone came up once. CDR3 protein: CASSFSYGYTF. In nucleotides, the CDR3 is TGTGCCAGCAGTTTCTCTTATGGCTACACCTTC. The chain recombines TRBV12-3 or TRBV12-4 with TRBJ1-2, with unresolved D. The CDR3 has 11 residues. Trimming shortened V by 3 bases and J by 5 bases, and 4 bases separated the two germline ends.

The rearrangement uses TRBV7-2 and TRBJ1-4; weak D call: TRBD1 (5 bases). Germline V lookup: CDR1 SGHTA, CDR2 FQGNSA. The CDR3 is 13 amino acids. The V and J ends lost 6 bases and 8 bases respectively, with 13 bases between them. The CDR3 coding sequence is TGTGCCAGCAGTAACACGGCAGGGGAAAAACTGTTTTTT. Translation gives CASSNTAGEKLFF.

This clone was observed a handful of times. The chain has TRBV12-5 and TRBJ2-7; 8 bases are a match to TRBD1. Trimming took 5 bases from V and 12 from J; bases not matched to a gene: 6. This CDR3 region has 11 residues. The germline gives CDR1 LGHNT, CDR2 FRNRAP. As DNA, the CDR3 is TGTGCTAGTGGTCCGGACAGGGTAGGGTACTTC. Amino acid sequence: CASGPDRVGYF.

The chain couples TRBV4-2 to TRBJ1-6; D uncertain. This CDR3 contains 14 residues. Looked up from germline, CDR1 is LGHNA and CDR2 is YNFKEQ. V lost 1 base and J 7 bases, leaving 8 bases between the germline ends. This CDR3 is CASSQGSANSPLHF. The CDR3 nucleotides read TGTGCCAGCAGCCAAGGGTCCGCGAATTCACCCCTCCACTTT.